What follows is one TCR beta chain and its context. This clonotype has just a few counts. No cognate antigen has been identified for it. Per-nucleotide qualities are absent, and no much larger clonotype sits a single base away. The cysteine opens and the phenylalanine closes a CDR3 of 15 amino acids. The sequence is cut down to CDR3 DNA, 45 bases in frame from base 1. The germline V gene specifies SGHRS as CDR1 and YFSETQ as CDR2. V has 7 bases trimmed and J has 2 bases trimmed; junction bases matching no gene number 6. Ficoll-Paque density gradient centrifugation was the method used to isolate PBMCs. These data are taken from a study of T-cell memory formation after mild COVID-19 (dated by TCRdb to the early 2020s). Turning to the overall study: TCR sequence clusters from the two donors were largely donor specific. In a couple of donors, T-cell clones that expanded and contracted after mild COVID-19 were tracked by sequencing TCRalpha and TCRbeta repertoires over time. Two young, previously healthy adult volunteers, one female and one male, were included in the cohort.

Paper-wide results and their limitations: Whether the second-wave clones peaking on day 37 were SARS-CoV-2 specific was not confirmed. Contracting CD4+ clones appeared mostly in the CM and EM memory subsets, whereas CD8+ clones were enriched in EMRA. The study included only two mild cases, and larger cohorts that include severe cases with pre-infection samples were judged to be necessary. Balanced CD4/CD8 phenotypes were observed for clones contracting from day 15 to 85, whereas a bias towards CD4+ was observed for a second wave of clones expanding from day 15 to 37. Some responding clones were detected in pre-infection memory, which suggested that pre-existing cross-reactive memory T cells had joined the SARS-CoV-2 response.

Instrument used: Illumina NovaSeq 6000. Using 5'RACE with constant-segment primers, TCRalpha and TCRbeta cDNA libraries were constructed, with sample barcodes and unique molecular identifiers added in the process. RNA was extracted from every sample with Trizol reagent. Library amplification was performed in two PCR steps, and a second sample barcode and Illumina TruSeq adapters were introduced in the second step. Libraries were sequenced on an Illumina NovaSeq with 2 x 150 bp paired-end reads. In the authors' own workflow: Reads were demultiplexed and collapsed into UMI-guided consensus sequences with migec v1.2.7. Using mixcr v2.1.11, UMI consensuses were aligned to TRA and TRB V and J templates and then assembled into clonotypes. A clonotype was counted as expanded or contracted only if both edgeR and NoisET called the change significant, with noise models trained on biological replicates. edgeR calls used a false discovery rate-adjusted p below 0.01 and a log2 fold-change threshold of 1. As an exploratory analysis of dynamics, max-normalized trajectories of the 1000 most abundant clonotypes were examined with PCA combined with hierarchical clustering. The CD4 or CD8 phenotype of responding clones was assigned using the separately sequenced CD4+ and CD8+ repertoires. TCRdb cleaned the public reads at Q25 with fastp, built clones with MiXCR and kept in-frame beta chains. Identical CDR3 protein sequences are pooled into one entry, listed with their most common genes and DNA. It is TCRdb's table, rather than the study itself, that gives the V and J calls and clone size. The sample yields around 200,000 distinct CDR3 sequences; under 12% were counted once. The top ten clonotypes cover approximately 3% of the sample.

The sequencing sample was made of PBMCs or a T cell subset sorted from them (not recorded which). Recombination joined TRBV5-1 with TRBJ2-6; the junction holds 7 bases that match TRBD1. The source of this sequence is a man aged 18 to 35 who had mild COVID-19 (a few samples of this study predate the infection). The sample titles of this study are shuffled in the database, so cell type and time point are left out; the donor was told from shared clones. The CDR3 reads CASALDRAGANVLTF. The DNA is TGCGCCAGCGCATTAGACAGGGCTGGGGCCAACGTCCTGACTTTC.